This T cell receptor (beta chain) originates from a study of PD-1 blockade in classical Hodgkin lymphoma. General study points: Healthy donors were reported to have higher baseline TCR diversity than newly diagnosed patients. Patients with a complete response exhibited baseline diversity comparable to newly diagnosed patients. Undefined causes, possibly disease activity or prior therapy, underlie the repertoire differences. Any patient who commenced nivolumab under 1 year after ASCT was excluded.

TCRdb keeps only in-frame clones here, not all; method: immunoSEQ multiplex PCR. The sample lists approximately 11,000 clones, less than 80% occurring once. This CDR3 spans 14 amino acids. Germline values: CDR1 SGHTA, CDR2 FQGNSA. Trimming took 0 bases from V and 0 from J, leaving 3 bases between them. Concerning this clone: Its antigen is not known.

Each patient experienced a relapse that followed autologous stem cell transplantation, and brentuximab vedotin exposure varied. The chain joins TRBV7-2 to TRBJ1-5; D unresolved. The sequence came from a human donor with classical Hodgkin lymphoma. This specimen consisted of peripheral blood mononuclear cells (PBMCs), obtained at baseline. CDR3 residues: CASSLASSNQPQHF. The DNA of the CDR3 is TGTGCCAGCAGCTTAGCTAGTAGCAATCAGCCCCAGCATTTT.